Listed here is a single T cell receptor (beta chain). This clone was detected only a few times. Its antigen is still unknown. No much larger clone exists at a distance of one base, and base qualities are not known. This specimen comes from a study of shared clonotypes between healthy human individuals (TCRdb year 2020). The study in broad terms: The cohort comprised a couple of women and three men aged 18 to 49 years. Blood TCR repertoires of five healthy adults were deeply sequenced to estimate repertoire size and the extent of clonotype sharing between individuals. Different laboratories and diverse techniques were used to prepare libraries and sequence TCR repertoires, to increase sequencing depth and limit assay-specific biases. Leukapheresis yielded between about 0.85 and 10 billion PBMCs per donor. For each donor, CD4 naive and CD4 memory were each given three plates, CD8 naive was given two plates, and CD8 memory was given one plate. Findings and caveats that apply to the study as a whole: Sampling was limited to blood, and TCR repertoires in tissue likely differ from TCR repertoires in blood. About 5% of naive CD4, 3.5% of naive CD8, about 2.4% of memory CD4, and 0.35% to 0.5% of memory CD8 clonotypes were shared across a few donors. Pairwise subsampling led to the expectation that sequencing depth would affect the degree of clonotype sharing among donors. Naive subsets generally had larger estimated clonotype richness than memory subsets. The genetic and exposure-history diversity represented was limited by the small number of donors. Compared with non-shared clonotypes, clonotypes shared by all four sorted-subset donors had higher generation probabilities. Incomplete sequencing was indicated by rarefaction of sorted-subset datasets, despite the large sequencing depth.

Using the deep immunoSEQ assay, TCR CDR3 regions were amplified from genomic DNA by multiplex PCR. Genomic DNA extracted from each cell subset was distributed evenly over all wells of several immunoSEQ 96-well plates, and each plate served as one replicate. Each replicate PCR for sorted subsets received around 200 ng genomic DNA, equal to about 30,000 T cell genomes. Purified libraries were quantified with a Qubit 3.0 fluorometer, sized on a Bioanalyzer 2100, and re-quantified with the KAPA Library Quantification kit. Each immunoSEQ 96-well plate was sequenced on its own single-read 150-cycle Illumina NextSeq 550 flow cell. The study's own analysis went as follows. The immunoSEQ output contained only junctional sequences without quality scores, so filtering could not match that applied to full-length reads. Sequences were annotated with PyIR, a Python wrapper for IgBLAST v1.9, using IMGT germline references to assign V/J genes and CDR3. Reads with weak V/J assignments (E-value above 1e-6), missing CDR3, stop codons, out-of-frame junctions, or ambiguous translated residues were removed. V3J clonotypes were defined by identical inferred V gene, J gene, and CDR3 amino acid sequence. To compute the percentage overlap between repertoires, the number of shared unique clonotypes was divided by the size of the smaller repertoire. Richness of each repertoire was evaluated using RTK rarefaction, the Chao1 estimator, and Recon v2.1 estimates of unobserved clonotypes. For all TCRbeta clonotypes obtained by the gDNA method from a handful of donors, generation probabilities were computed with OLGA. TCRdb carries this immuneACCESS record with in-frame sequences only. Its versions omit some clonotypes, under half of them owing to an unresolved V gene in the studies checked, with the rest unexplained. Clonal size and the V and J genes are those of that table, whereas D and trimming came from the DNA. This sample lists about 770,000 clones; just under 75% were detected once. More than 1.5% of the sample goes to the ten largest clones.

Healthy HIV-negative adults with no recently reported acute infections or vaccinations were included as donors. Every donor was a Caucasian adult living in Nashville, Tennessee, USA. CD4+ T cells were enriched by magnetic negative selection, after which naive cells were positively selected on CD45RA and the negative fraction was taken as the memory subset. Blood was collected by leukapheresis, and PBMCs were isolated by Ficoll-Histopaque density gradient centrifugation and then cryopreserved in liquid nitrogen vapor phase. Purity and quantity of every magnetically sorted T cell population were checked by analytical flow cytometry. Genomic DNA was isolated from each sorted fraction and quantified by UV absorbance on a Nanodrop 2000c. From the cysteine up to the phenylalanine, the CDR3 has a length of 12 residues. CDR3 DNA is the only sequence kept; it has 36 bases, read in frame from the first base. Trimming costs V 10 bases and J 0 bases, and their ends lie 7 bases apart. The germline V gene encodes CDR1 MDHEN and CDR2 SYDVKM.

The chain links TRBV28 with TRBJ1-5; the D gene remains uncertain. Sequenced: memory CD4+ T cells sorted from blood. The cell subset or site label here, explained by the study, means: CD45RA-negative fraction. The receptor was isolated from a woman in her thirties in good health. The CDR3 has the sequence CATKVSNQPQHF. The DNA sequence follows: TGTGCCACCAAGGTTAGCAATCAGCCCCAGCATTTT.